These T cell receptor beta chains were read from a single sample in a study of T-cell memory formation after mild COVID-19. TCRdb re-derived calls from the 5' RACE reads in MiXCR, one entry per CDR3 protein. Of hundreds of thousands of distinct CDR3 sequences in the sample, 18% were seen once. Sequenced input: PBMCs or a T cell subset sorted from them (not recorded which). These receptors were taken from an adult woman who had mild COVID-19 (a few samples of this study predate the infection). Cell type and time point are not known. Both conserved end residues are part of each CDR3. Each record gives: V gene, J gene, D gene, clone size, CDR3 protein, CDR3 DNA. A D gene is named only where the DNA matches it firmly. Clone size is stated in some rows and not others, as once, few, many or a class when expanded.

TRBV20-1,TRBJ1-2,NA,NA,CSARDTNYGYTF,TGCAGTGCTCGGGACACCAACTATGGCTACACCTTC
TRBV24-1,TRBJ2-2,NA,many,CATSDLRGTGELFF,TGTGCCACCAGTGACCTCAGGGGTACCGGGGAGCTGTTTTTT
TRBV12-3/TRBV12-4,TRBJ1-1,NA,few,CASSARVSAEAFF,TGTGCCAGCAGTGCCCGAGTAAGCGCTGAAGCTTTCTTT
TRBV11-2,TRBJ1-5,TRBD1,few,CASSFSGQTNQPQHF,TGTGCCAGCAGCTTCTCGGGACAGACCAATCAGCCCCAGCATTTT
TRBV20-1,TRBJ1-1,NA,few,CSARGVVWNTEAFF,TGCAGTGCTAGAGGAGTCGTGTGGAACACTGAAGCTTTCTTT
TRBV3-1,TRBJ2-1,NA,NA,CASSQGGGYEQFF,TGTGCCAGCAGCCAAGGTGGGGGCTATGAGCAGTTCTTC
TRBV24-1,TRBJ2-2,NA,few,CAAHRRQALTGELFF,TGTGCCGCCCACCGCAGACAGGCACTCACCGGGGAGCTGTTTTTT
TRBV20-1,TRBJ1-5,NA,NA,CSARENRGGSNQPQHF,TGCAGTGCTAGAGAGAATAGGGGCGGCAGCAATCAGCCCCAGCATTTT
TRBV20-1,TRBJ2-5,NA,few,CSAREGHPQETQYF,TGCAGTGCTAGGGAGGGCCACCCTCAAGAGACCCAGTACTTC
TRBV9,TRBJ2-4,NA,few,CASSVGRENIQYF,TGTGCCAGCAGCGTAGGGCGGGAAAACATTCAGTACTTC
TRBV27,TRBJ2-1,TRBD2,NA,CASSFISSGEQFF,TGTGCCAGCAGTTTCATATCTAGCGGTGAGCAGTTCTTC
TRBV5-1,TRBJ2-7,NA,many,CASSSGTLYEQYF,TGCGCCAGCAGCTCAGGAACCCTCTACGAGCAGTACTTC
TRBV5-6,TRBJ2-7,TRBD1,few,CASSLGSGGYEQYF,TGTGCCAGCAGCTTGGGGTCAGGGGGCTACGAGCAGTACTTC
TRBV14,TRBJ2-7,TRBD1,few,CASSRGLGQGNYEQYF,TGTGCCAGCAGCCGAGGATTGGGACAGGGAAACTACGAGCAGTACTTC
TRBV4-2,TRBJ2-3,TRBD2,few,CASSQGGQPYF,TGTGCCAGCAGCCAGGGAGGGCAACCGTATTTT
TRBV12-3/TRBV12-4,TRBJ2-2,TRBD2,few,CASSTPLAVNTGELFF,TGTGCCAGCAGTACACCTCTAGCGGTTAACACCGGGGAGCTGTTTTTT
TRBV4-3,TRBJ2-2,NA,NA,CASSQDSIPNTGELFF,TGCGCCAGCAGCCAAGATAGTATCCCGAACACCGGGGAGCTGTTTTTT
TRBV6-4,TRBJ2-3,NA,many,CASSDGGGSTDTQYF,TGTGCCAGCAGTGACGGGGGCGGGAGCACAGATACGCAGTATTTT
TRBV3-1,TRBJ2-7,NA,few,CASSQDRVEQYF,TGTGCCAGCAGCCAAGATAGGGTCGAGCAGTACTTC
TRBV29-1,TRBJ1-1,NA,NA,CSGTDGYEDFF,TGCAGCGGGACAGACGGATACGAGGATTTCTTT
TRBV6-5,TRBJ2-2,NA,NA,CASSLLDGELFF,TGTGCCAGCAGTCTTCTGGACGGGGAGCTGTTTTTT
TRBV7-8,TRBJ2-5,NA,NA,CASSGDTGGTQYF,TGTGCCAGCAGCGGGGACACGGGAGGGACCCAGTACTTC
TRBV11-2,TRBJ2-7,TRBD2,few,CASSLINWGQGSASGRGYEQYF,TGTGCCAGCAGCTTGATCAACTGGGGACAGGGATCGGCTAGCGGGAGGGGCTACGAGCAGTACTTC
TRBV6-2/TRBV6-3,TRBJ1-1,NA,NA,CASSYVQTGMAFF,TGTGCCAGCAGTTACGTGCAAACAGGGATGGCTTTCTTT
TRBV27,TRBJ2-5,NA,NA,CASSLSLASGTQYF,TGTGCCAGCAGTTTAAGCCTAGCTTCAGGGACCCAGTACTTC
TRBV18,TRBJ2-1,NA,few,CASSPPNRTQFF,TGTGCCAGCTCACCACCTAACAGGACCCAGTTCTTC
TRBV7-2,TRBJ2-7,NA,NA,CASSLARTGVAYEQYF,TGTGCCAGCAGCTTAGCGAGGACGGGAGTGGCCTACGAGCAGTACTTC
TRBV30,TRBJ2-7,TRBD2,few,CAWSVLTSGSISYEQYF,TGTGCCTGGAGCGTCCTGACTAGCGGGAGTATCTCCTACGAGCAGTACTTC